This section outlines one T cell receptor beta chain sequence together with its context. Its antigen remains unidentified. No quality values exist for individual bases; no much larger clone is one base distant. Clipping removes 7 bases from V and 6 bases from J, with 19 as the unmatched junction base count. Its CDR3 holds 19 amino acids, cysteine through phenylalanine. The read is trimmed to its CDR3 DNA, 57 bases read in frame from base 1. CDR1 and CDR2 are read off the germline V gene as SNHLY and FYNNEI. During colonoscopy, one to two rectal pinch biopsies were obtained for research purposes. Before the diagnostic colonoscopy, none of the ulcerative colitis patients had been given immunosuppressive medication. Rectal biopsies were digested with proteinase K before DNA isolation. The Wizard kit (Promega) was used to extract genomic DNA from the blood and intestinal samples. The sample originates from a study of pediatric ulcerative colitis (dated by TCRdb to about 2019). Broadly, across the study: Seven ulcerative colitis patients had pancolitis and two had left-sided colitis, with histology consistent with ulcerative colitis in all. By Pediatric Ulcerative Colitis Activity Index, mild disease was classified in two patients, moderate disease in four and acute severe colitis in three. Nine newly diagnosed, treatment-naive pediatric ulcerative colitis patients and a few non-IBD control children each provided paired blood and rectal samples.

Using the immunoSEQ TRB Survey service, rearranged CDR3 beta regions were amplified from genomic DNA with multiplex V and J primers. To keep sequencing depth equal across samples, survey-level depth of up to 500,000 reads per sample was applied. Libraries were purified and pooled, and sequencing was performed on Illumina technology. The paper's processing steps were these. Productive clonality, sample overlap, pairwise scatters, CDR3 beta length, V/D/J gene usage and productiveness were all assessed with the immunoSEQ online tools. Calculated diversity was the number of unique rearrangements divided by total templates times 100; Shannon and Simpson indices were also computed. For principal component analysis, Z-score normalized data were analyzed with the R prcomp function and the ggbiplot package. Morisita's index was used to quantify the clonal overlap between blood and rectum within each subject. TCRdb took over this immuneACCESS table, retaining in-frame rearrangements with V and J assigned. Such tables are incomplete; in checked studies, under half of the missing clones stem from an unresolved V gene, and the remainder is unexplained. Clone size and V and J calls were adopted from that table, with D and trimming inferred from the DNA. The sample table records 36,000 or so clones; roughly 73% of these occur just once. Roughly 0.7% of the sample is taken by the ten largest.

Findings and caveats that apply to the study as a whole: Clonal overlap between a subject's own blood and rectum was significantly greater in ulcerative colitis patients than in controls, which suggests more T cell trafficking to inflamed tissue. The healthy control group was small, with only four individuals. For technical reasons, blood samples from a couple of patients gave substantially fewer templates, and these samples were excluded from the blood-rectal overlap analysis. Because repertoires came from total lymphocyte DNA, patterns in rare subsets such as regulatory T cells may not be reflected. Rectal repertoire features separated controls, mild-moderate and acute severe colitis patients; acute severe colitis showed reduced rectal diversity due to clonal expansions. T cells from blood may have been included in the rectal pinch biopsies, particularly in patients with overt colitis. Two rectal CDR3 clonotypes were found in every ulcerative colitis patient but in no control.

Source material: gut tissue. The clonotype comes from a boy aged 10-17 years with moderate ulcerative colitis. The sequence links TRBV2 to TRBJ1-6; 9 junctional bases match TRBD1. The nucleotide sequence is given as TGTGCCAGCAAGCTACGTCCCGGGACAGGGCGGTTGGGTAATTCACCCCTCCACTTT. The resulting protein is CASKLRPGTGRLGNSPLHF. Here the CDR3 is joined to the reference TRBV2 and TRBJ1-6 genes, and the full variable domain is: EPEVTQTPSHQVTQMGQEVILRCVPISNHLYFYWYRQILGQKVEFLVSFYNNEISEKSEIFDDQFSVERPDGSNFTLKIRSTKLEDSAMYFCASKLRPGTGRLGNSPLHFGNGTRLTVT.